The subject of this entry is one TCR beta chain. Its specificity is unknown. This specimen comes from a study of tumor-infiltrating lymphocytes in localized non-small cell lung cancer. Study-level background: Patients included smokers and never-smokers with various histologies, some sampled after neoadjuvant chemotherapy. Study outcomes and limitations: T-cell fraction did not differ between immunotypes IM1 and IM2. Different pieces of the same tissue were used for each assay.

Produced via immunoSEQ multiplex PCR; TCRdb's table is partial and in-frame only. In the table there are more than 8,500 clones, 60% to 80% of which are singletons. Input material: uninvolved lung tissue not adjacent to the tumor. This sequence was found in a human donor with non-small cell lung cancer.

CDR3 residues: CASSNDRGSYEQYF. DNA of the CDR3: TGTGCCAGCAGCAACGACAGGGGGTCCTACGAGCAGTACTTC. The rearrangement uses TRBV11-1 and TRBJ2-7, with 9 bases matching TRBD1. CDR3 length: 14 amino acids. Germline V gives CDR1 SGHAT, CDR2 FQDESV (reference sequence). Germline trimming cut 5 bases from V and 1 base from J; bases unmatched to any gene: 3.